Below, one TCR beta chain is given with its context. Its antigen is not known. This record belongs to a study of cytomegalovirus exposure and HLA in healthy donors. Study-level results: TCR sequences were mostly rare, though some public TCRs occurred in many donors.

Profiling relied on immunoSEQ multiplex PCR, and the TCRdb table lists in-frame clones only, not all of them. This table has roughly 200,000 clones, around nine tenths appearing once. CDR1 and CDR2 from the germline V gene are SEHNR and FQNEAQ (reference sequence). V lost 5 bases and J lost 0, with 8 bases in between. The CDR3 consists of 15 residues. This chain uses TRBV7-9 with TRBJ2-6, with D unresolved. The TCR originated in a man in his thirties or forties in good health and CMV-seropositive. Sequencing used PBMCs. CDR3 loop: CASSPRVSGANVLTF. In nucleotides, the CDR3 is TGTGCCAGCAGCCCCAGAGTCTCTGGGGCCAACGTCCTGACTTTC.